Listed here is a single TCR beta chain. The antigen it recognizes is unknown. No quality values exist for individual bases; no much larger clone is one base distant. The sample is drawn from a study of CD8+CD57+ T cells in acquired aplastic anemia (dated 2018 in TCRdb). Context from the whole study: On average, sorted CD4+ and CD8+ cells yielded 3.2 ug of extracted DNA, with a range of roughly 0.17 to 27.4 ug. An average of roughly 9.8 million reads for CD4+ cells and roughly 12 million reads for CD8+ cells was obtained from healthy donor samples. What the authors observed across the whole study: CD8+ Simpson's diversity did not differ significantly between patients and healthy controls (P=0.060). Twenty-nine CD8+ CDR3 sequences were shared between patients and controls but appeared highly expressed in patients and within their immunodominant clones.

Genomic DNA was used as template for profiling of TCR beta VDJ combinations and CDR3 sequences. TCR repertoire sequencing was run on an Illumina HiSeq 2000. The paper's processing steps were these. TRBV/TRBJ rearrangement plots, CDR3 size and DJ length profiles, and Simpson's diversity index were used to evaluate the repertoires. Whichever DNA sequence was most abundant in the deep sequencing data was defined as the immunodominant clone. CDR3 amino acid sequences were screened for sharing across subjects and were compared with published repertoires and the VDJdb database. TCRdb trimmed the raw reads at Q25, called clones with MiXCR and kept productive beta chains. When rows share a CDR3 protein, they turn into one entry using the most common DNA and genes. These V and J calls rely on TCRdb rather than the paper's analysis. In this sample the table shows hundreds of thousands of distinct CDR3 sequences, about 70% of which occur a single time. Jointly, the top ten make up around 4% of the sample.

CDR3 length: 16 amino acids, cysteine to phenylalanine. Left in the record is the CDR3 DNA by itself, 48 bases read in frame from the first base. A distance of 21 bases separates the germline ends of V and J, which lose 0 bases and 11 bases respectively. CDR1 and CDR2 are drawn from the germline V gene: SGHTA, FQGNSA. In the study, sorted CD4+ and CD8+ blood T cells from patients with severe aplastic anemia and from healthy subjects underwent deep sequencing of TCR repertoires. Ficoll-Paque density gradient centrifugation was used to isolate peripheral blood mononuclear cells. Before DNA was extracted, CD4+ and CD8+ T cells were sorted using either FACS or magnetic beads.

The sequenced material came from sorted CD4+, CD8+, or CD8+CD57+ T cells (not recorded which) from PBMCs. This clonotype originated in a human donor in good health, serving as a control. In this chain, TRBV7-2 is recombined with TRBJ2-3, with a tentative D call of TRBD1 or TRBD2, each matching 7 bases. The CDR3: CASSLASRGGNEQQYF. The sequenced DNA is TGTGCCAGCAGCTTAGCCTCCAGGGGGGGCAATGAGCAGCAGTATTTT.